This TCR beta chain comes out of a study of blood T cell repertoires in COVID-19. Study-level background: From the United States, Italy and Spain came samples of acute and convalescent COVID-19. In each case, the material was cDNA or gDNA derived from T cells, B-cell-depleted T cells, or PBMCs.

After removal of 7 bases from V and 0 bases from J, the junction contained 12 bases not matched to a gene. Germline V lookup: CDR1 SGHNT, CDR2 YYREEE (reference sequence). The CDR3 totals 16 residues. Original processing methods: It was from reference gene primer amplification that nucleated cell counts were estimated. The method was immunoSEQ multiplex PCR; TCRdb's version includes in-frame clones alone and lacks a portion of them. From that table come the V and J calls and clone size; the DNA was used to work out D and trimming. The table has tens of thousands of clones, under 85% seen once; the top ten hold 9.5% to 15%.

The TCR sequence derives from a human donor in a cohort sampled during active COVID-19. V gene TRBV5-4 combines with J gene TRBJ1-1; 7 nucleotides agree with TRBD1. The sequenced sample consisted of peripheral blood. CDR3 sequence (DNA): TGTGCCAGCCATCGGCCGGGACAGATTATGAACACTGAAGCTTTCTTT. Protein: CASHRPGQIMNTEAFF.